One and the same sample provided the 20 T cell receptor beta chains below, sequenced in a study of Tregs in tolerant kidney transplant recipients. Method: immunoSEQ multiplex PCR; TCRdb's copy keeps in-frame clones and lacks some. The sample yields roughly 64,000 clones, about 90% seen once. Recipients received nonmyeloablative bone marrow transplants from related graft donors, with transient mixed chimerism. The sequences come from CD4+ T cells from blood (PBMCs), collected 6 months after the transplant. Every receptor here comes from a human patient who received a combined kidney and bone marrow transplant. These T cells may partly come from the graft donor.

The rearrangement joins TRBV6-1 to TRBJ1-5; no clear D. V dropped 4 bases and J dropped 2 bases, with 6 bases sitting between them. The CDR3 sequence is 13 residues long. The germline CDR1 and CDR2 sequences are MNHNS and SASEGT. The CDR3, as DNA: TGTGCCAGCAGTGCGAGGGGCAATCAGCCCCAGCATTTT. Its translation is CASSARGNQPQHF.

The chain uses TRBV11-2 and TRBJ2-5; 10 bases agree with TRBD2. Germline CDR1 reads SGHAT; CDR2 reads FQNNGV. V gave up 6 bases and J gave up 4 bases; unmatched junction bases: 11. The CDR3 consists of 16 residues. The CDR3 DNA reads TGTGCCAGCAGTCAAAAGATAGCGGGAGGATTAGAGACCCAGTACTTC. It encodes CASSQKIAGGLETQYF. The whole variable domain, remainder taken from reference TRBV11-2 and TRBJ2-5, is EAGVAQSPRYKIIEKRQSVAFWCNPISGHATLYWYQQILGQGPKLLIQFQNNGVVDDSQLPKDRFSAERLKGVDSTLKIQPAKLEDSAVYLCASSQKIAGGLETQYFGPGTRLLVL.

The V gene is TRBV7-3, the J gene TRBJ1-6; 8 bases align to TRBD1. Germline trimming cut 3 bases from V and 4 bases from J; bases unmatched to any gene: 5. This CDR3 comprises 16 residues. CDR1 is SGHTA, CDR2 FQGTGA, per germline. The CDR3 is CASSLQGAMYNSPLHF. CDR3 nucleotides: TGTGCCAGCAGCTTGCAGGGGGCTATGTATAATTCACCCCTCCACTTT. The full variable domain, with the rest looked up from reference TRBV7-3 and TRBJ1-6, is GAGVSQTPSNKVTEKGKYVELRCDPISGHTALYWYRQSLGQGPEFLIYFQGTGAADDSGLPNDRFFAVRPEGSVSTLKIQRTERGDSAVYLCASSLQGAMYNSPLHFGNGTRLTVT.

V is TRBV10-1 and J is TRBJ1-3; D gene unclear. V was shortened by 6 bases and J by 4 bases, with 10 bases between the two germline ends. The CDR3 consists of 13 residues. Germline V gene sequence: CDR1 WNHNN, CDR2 SYGVQD (reference sequence). CDR3 coding DNA: TGCGCCAGCAGAAAGGAGTGCGGAAACACCATATATTTT. This gives the protein CASRKECGNTIYF.

In the case of this clone: Other DNA sequences in the same sample also yield this CDR3. The chain joins TRBV18 to TRBJ1-6, with D uncertain. Germline lookup yields CDR1 KGHSH and CDR2 LQKENI. The V end was cut by 3 bases, the J end by 10 bases, with 13 bases between. This CDR3 comprises 14 residues. CDR3 nucleotide sequence: TGTGCCAGCTCACCGGGCCCCCGGGAATCACCCCTCCACTTT. It yields the protein CASSPGPRESPLHF.

This chain connects TRBV7-6 to TRBJ2-1; 11 positions agree with TRBD2. The CDR3 is made up of 14 amino acids. Germline V gene data show CDR1 as SGHVS and CDR2 as FNYEAQ. Trimming removed 5 bases from V and 15 bases from J; junction bases left unmatched: 12. The CDR3 here is CASSVTTSGESPFF. CDR3 sequence (DNA): TGTGCCAGCAGCGTCACGACTAGCGGGGAAAGTCCGTTCTTC.

This rearrangement joins TRBV5-8 to TRBJ2-5; D might be TRBD2 (6 bases). Germline CDR1 is SGHTS and CDR2 is YDEGEE. With 0 bases removed from V and 5 bases from J, the gap between germline ends came to 11 bases. The CDR3 length is 14 residues. In DNA, the CDR3 is TGTGCCAGCAGCTTGGGTGTAGGGAGGGAGACCCAGTACTTC. The encoded protein is CASSLGVGRETQYF.

This clone was seen a handful of times. This rearrangement joins TRBV6-5 to TRBJ2-7; no reliable D call. The germline V and J ends were trimmed by 5 bases and 4 bases, with 12 bases remaining between them. Germline loops: CDR1 MNHEY, CDR2 SVGAGI. CDR3 length: 13 amino acids. This chain's CDR3 is CASSNLRKYEQYF. DNA of the CDR3: TGTGCCAGCAGTAACTTGAGGAAGTACGAGCAGTACTTC.

V is TRBV6-1 and J is TRBJ1-2; 9 bases are shared with TRBD1. Germline V CDR1 and CDR2: MNHNS, SASEGT. CDR3 length equals 15 residues. After removal of 2 bases from V and 7 bases from J, the junction contained 8 bases not matched to a gene. CDR3 nucleotide sequence: TGTGCCAGCAGTGAATCGTGGACAGGGGTAGGTGGCTACACCTTC. Translated: CASSESWTGVGGYTF.

This clone has only one observation. The V and J genes are TRBV7-2 and TRBJ2-3; 8 nucleotides match TRBD2. The CDR3 loop spans 17 amino acids. The J segment lost 1 base and the V segment lost 3 bases, leaving 9 bases of the junction unmatched. Germline values: CDR1 SGHTA, CDR2 FQGNSA. For the CDR3, the DNA is TGTGCCAGCAGCTTTGGTCCGGGGGGGCGCGGCACAGATACGCAGTATTTT. It codes for CASSFGPGGRGTDTQYF.

This chain uses TRBV19 with TRBJ2-3; 10 bases are shared with TRBD2. V lost 7 bases and J lost 4; bases outside the gene matches: 8. The germline CDR1 and CDR2 sequences are LNHDA and SQIVND (reference sequence). The CDR3 contains 15 residues. The CDR3 sequence: CASTASGSVADTQYF. DNA of the CDR3: TGTGCCAGTACGGCTAGCGGGAGTGTCGCAGATACGCAGTATTTT.

The chain combines TRBV4-3 with TRBJ2-2; D is possibly TRBD2 (5 bases). V lost 3 bases to trimming and J lost 4 bases, with 12 bases between them. The germline CDR1 and CDR2 sequences are LGHNA and YSLEER. The CDR3 is 15 residues long. CDR3 nucleotides: TGCGCCAGCAGCCATGACGGACTTGTCACCGGGGAGCTGTTTTTT. This translates into CASSHDGLVTGELFF.

The chain uses TRBV5-4 and TRBJ2-7; TRBD1 matches at 7 bases. Germline-derived CDR1 and CDR2 are SGHNT and YYREEE (reference sequence). The CDR3 has 11 amino acids. Unmatched junction bases numbered 4, after V lost 9 bases and J lost 4 bases. The CDR3 spells CAIGGEYEQYF. The CDR3 DNA reads TGTGCCATAGGGGGCGAATACGAGCAGTACTTC.

V and J are TRBV28 and TRBJ1-2; perhaps TRBD1 as D (5 bases). This CDR3 has 13 residues. CDR1 and CDR2 from the germline V gene are MDHEN and SYDVKM. V was clipped by 6 bases and J by 5 bases, with 13 bases between them. The chain's CDR3 is CASSRLPGYGYTF. The CDR3 DNA follows: TGTGCCAGCAGCCGATTGCCAGGGTATGGCTACACCTTC.

The chain is built from TRBV19 and TRBJ1-4, with no clear D. The CDR3 runs 13 residues. CDR1 is LNHDA, CDR2 SQIVND, per germline (reference sequence). V lost 5 bases and J 4 bases, leaving 8 bases between the germline ends. The CDR3 spells CASSWSNNEKLFF. Here the CDR3 DNA reads TGTGCCAGTAGTTGGTCTAATAATGAAAAACTGTTTTTT.

The genes are TRBV7-9 and TRBJ1-6; D uncertain. Germline CDR1 and CDR2: SEHNR and FQNEAQ (reference sequence). V gave up 5 bases and J gave up 9 bases, with 20 bases separating them. The length of the CDR3 is 16 residues. The CDR3 reads CASSPTRSRFTSPLHF. Here the CDR3 DNA reads TGTGCCAGCAGCCCTACGCGTTCTCGCTTTACTTCACCCCTCCACTTT.

The chain has TRBV30 and TRBJ2-1; the D gene is possibly TRBD2 (6 bases). Per germline, CDR1 GTSNPN and CDR2 SVGIG (reference sequence). V gave up 3 bases and J gave up 4 bases, with 13 bases separating them. The CDR3 is 14 amino acids. The CDR3 nucleotides are TGTGCCTGGAGAACCGGCGGGACGTACAATGAGCAGTTCTTC. The encoded protein is CAWRTGGTYNEQFF.

The rearrangement links TRBV7-3 to TRBJ2-5, with TRBD1 identical over 9 bases. The J segment lost 5 bases and the V segment lost 4 bases, leaving 2 bases of the junction unmatched. Looked up from germline, CDR1 is SGHTA and CDR2 is FQGTGA. This CDR3 has 13 residues. The CDR3 nucleotides are TGTGCCAGCAGCTCGGGACAGGGTGAGACCCAGTACTTC. This encodes CASSSGQGETQYF.

The chain couples TRBV7-9 to TRBJ1-1, with no clear D. The CDR3 sequence is 13 residues long. Trimming pared 2 bases from V and 3 bases from J, leaving 7 bases between. Germline values: CDR1 SEHNR, CDR2 FQNEAQ (reference sequence). CDR3 region: CASSLLGDTEAFF. The CDR3 nucleotides are TGTGCCAGCAGCTTACTGGGCGACACTGAAGCTTTCTTT. Supplemented by reference TRBV7-9 and TRBJ1-1, the full variable domain reads DTGVSQNPRHKITKRGQNVTFRCDPISEHNRLYWYRQTLGQGPEFLTYFQNEAQLEKSRLLSDRFSAERPKGSFSTLEIQRTEQGDSAMYLCASSLLGDTEAFFGQGTRLTVV.

This chain connects TRBV5-4 to TRBJ1-6, with D possibly being TRBD1 (5 bases). The CDR3 spans 15 residues. Trimming stripped 4 bases from V and 8 bases from J, with 16 bases between. Germline V CDR1 and CDR2: SGHNT, YYREEE (reference sequence). The CDR3 sequence is CASSLLGRRDSPLHF. CDR3 coding DNA: TGTGCCAGCAGCCTGTTGGGGCGTAGGGATTCACCCCTCCACTTT.